Listed below are T cell receptor beta chains from one sample, sequenced in a study of OX40 agonist ivuxolimab in advanced cancers. Profiling relied on immunoSEQ multiplex PCR, and the TCRdb table lists in-frame clones only, not all of them. The sample lists about 120,000 clones; roughly 95% were seen once. Here the sequenced sample was CD4+ or CD8+ T cells sorted from blood, taken in a trial of the OX40 agonist ivuxolimab. These receptors originate from an adult with an advanced solid tumor such as melanoma, head and neck, liver or kidney cancer. Both conserved end residues are part of each CDR3. The D gene is left open where the match is weak. Clone size is given for some rows only: seen once, a few or many times, or a class if the clone is expanded.

TRBJ1-5,TRBV5-3,.,.,TGTGCCAGAAGTCGCAGCCAGGTGGGCAATCAGCCCCAGCATTTT,CARSRSQVGNQPQHF
TRBJ1-2,TRBV15,TRBD1,.,TGTGCCACGACCCCTACAGGGGGCAGATATGGCTACACCTTC,CATTPTGGRYGYTF
TRBJ1-3,TRBV7-9,.,.,TGTGCCAGCACCTACGGTGCAGGGGAAGGAAACACCATATATTTT,CASTYGAGEGNTIYF
TRBJ2-5,TRBV6-6,TRBD1,.,TGTGCCAGCAGCCCAAGACAGGGGCGTGAGACCCAGTACTTC,CASSPRQGRETQYF
TRBJ1-1,TRBV6-5,.,.,TGTGCCAGCAGTTACAACCAAGGCCCGAACACTGAAGCTTTCTTT,CASSYNQGPNTEAFF
TRBJ1-1,TRBV6-1,TRBD1,.,TGTGCCAGCACGACTGGGACAGGTTGGAACACTGAAGCTTTCTTT,CASTTGTGWNTEAFF
TRBJ2-7,TRBV5-5,.,.,TGTGCCAGCAGTTTCACAGGGGGGGAGTACGAGCAGTACTTC,CASSFTGGEYEQYF
TRBJ2-6,TRBV5-1,.,.,TGCGCCAGCAGCTTGGCAGGGGTCGGGGCCAACGTCCTGACTTTC,CASSLAGVGANVLTF
TRBJ2-3,TRBV6-5,TRBD1,.,TGTGCCAGCAGTTACTCAGGACAGGGAAATCAGTATTTT,CASSYSGQGNQYF
TRBJ2-2,TRBV11-2,TRBD2,.,TGTGCCAGCAGCTTAGCACTAGCGGGAGTAACTGGGGAGCTGTTTTTT,CASSLALAGVTGELFF
TRBJ1-5,TRBV7-9,TRBD1,.,TGTGCCAGCAGCTTAGCGGGGGGGACAGGGGGCAATCAGCCCCAGCATTTT,CASSLAGGTGGNQPQHF
TRBJ1-3,TRBV5-6,.,.,TGTGCCAGCAGCTTGACCGGAAACACCATATATTTT,CASSLTGNTIYF
TRBJ2-3,TRBV18,.,.,TGTGCCAGCTCACCATCTTCGGGCAGGAGCACAGATACGCAGTATTTT,CASSPSSGRSTDTQYF
TRBJ2-1,TRBV7-2,.,.,TGTGCCAGCAGCTTAGAAAGGATTACTACGGGTGAGCAGTTCTTC,CASSLERITTGEQFF
TRBJ2-5,TRBV7-2,.,.,TGTGCCAGCAGCTACGCCTCTCAGACCCAGTACTTC,CASSYASQTQYF
TRBJ2-3,TRBV5-8,.,.,TGTGCCAGCAGCTTGGGACGCACAGATACGCAGTATTTT,CASSLGRTDTQYF
TRBJ2-2,TRBV5-1,TRBD2,few,TGCGCCAGCAGTCCATCACTAGCGGGGGGCGTCGGGGAGCTGTTTTTT,CASSPSLAGGVGELFF
TRBJ1-2,TRBV5-1,.,.,TGCGCCAGCAGCTTGGACAGGGTGCTCGGCTATGGCTACACCTTC,CASSLDRVLGYGYTF
TRBJ2-3,TRBV7-3,TRBD2,.,TGTGCCAGCAGCTTAACCGTCGGAGGGAGCGGGAGAACAGATACGCAGTATTTT,CASSLTVGGSGRTDTQYF
TRBJ1-2,TRBV11-3,TRBD1,once,TGTGCCAGCAGCACCCGGACAGGCCACTATGGCTACACCTTC,CASSTRTGHYGYTF
TRBJ2-1,TRBV28,TRBD1,.,TGTGCCGGGAGGACAGGGGAGAATGAGCAGTTCTTC,CAGRTGENEQFF
TRBJ2-3,TRBV27,TRBD2,.,TGTGCCAGCAGCCCAACCCGGGAGGGACGGCGCCGCACAGATACGCGGTATTTT,CASSPTREGRRRTDTRYF